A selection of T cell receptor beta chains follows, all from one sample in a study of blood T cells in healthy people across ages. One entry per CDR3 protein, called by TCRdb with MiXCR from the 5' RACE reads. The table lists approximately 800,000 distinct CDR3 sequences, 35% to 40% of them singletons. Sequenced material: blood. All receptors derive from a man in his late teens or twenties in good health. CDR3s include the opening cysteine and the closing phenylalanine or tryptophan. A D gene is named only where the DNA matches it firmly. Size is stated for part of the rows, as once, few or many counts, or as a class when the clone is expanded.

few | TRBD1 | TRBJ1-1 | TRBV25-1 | TGTGCCAGCAGTGGGGACAGCTTTGAAGCTTTCTTT | CASSGDSFEAFF
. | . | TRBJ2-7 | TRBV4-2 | TGTGCCAGCAGCCCTACGGTGGATTACGAGCAGTACTTC | CASSPTVDYEQYF
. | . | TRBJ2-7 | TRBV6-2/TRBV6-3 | TGTGCCAGCAGTTACCCTTATGGCAGAAACTCCTACAATGAGCAGTACTTC | CASSYPYGRNSYNEQYF
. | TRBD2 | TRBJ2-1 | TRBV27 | TGTGCCAGCCGCCAAGACCTAGCGGGGTACAATGAGCAGTTCTTC | CASRQDLAGYNEQFF
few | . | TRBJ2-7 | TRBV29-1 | TGCAGCGTTGAGCAGGGGCCAGGCGAGCAGTACTTC | CSVEQGPGEQYF
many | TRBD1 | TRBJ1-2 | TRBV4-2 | TGTGCCAGCAGCCAAGAGACGAACCGGGGACAGGCGAATTTCTATGGCTACACCTTC | CASSQETNRGQANFYGYTF
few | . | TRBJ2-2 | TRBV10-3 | TGTGCCATCAGTGTCGGGGTCAGGGTGAACACCGGGGAGCTGTTTTTT | CAISVGVRVNTGELFF
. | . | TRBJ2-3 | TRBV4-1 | TGCGCCAGCAGCCAAGATCCCCTTGGGAGCGGCTTTATCCAAGATACGCAGTATTTT | CASSQDPLGSGFIQDTQYF
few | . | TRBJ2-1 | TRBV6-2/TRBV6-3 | TGTGCCAGCAGTTATCGGCGGGCTTCGACGAAATTTTATGAGCAGTTCTTC | CASSYRRASTKFYEQFF
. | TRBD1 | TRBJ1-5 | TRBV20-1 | TGCAGTGCTAGTTTAGGGGGCCAGGCTCAGCCCCAGCATTTT | CSASLGGQAQPQHF